This TCR beta chain was captured by sequencing in a study of blood T cells in healthy people across ages. The second PCR ran about 6 to 11 cycles with a sample-barcoded 5' primer and J-beta primers. TCRdb redid the calling of the 5' RACE reads with MiXCR, one entry per CDR3 protein. The table shows hundreds of thousands of distinct CDR3 sequences, with roughly three fifths occurring only once. Sample donors were healthy Caucasian individuals that came from Russia, aged 6 to 90. The study's findings and limits: Diversity estimated from one million T cells was considered an underestimate. Long-lived donors carried more naive CD4+ cells and greater diversity than aged donors.

V shed 6 bases and J shed 0 bases, with 9 bases lying between them. CDR3 length: 14 residues. Germline V gives CDR1 MDHEN, CDR2 SYDVKM. Turning to this clonotype: Its antigen remains unidentified.

The gene calls are TRBV28 and TRBJ1-3; no definite D call. Material for sequencing was blood. The sequence came from a middle-aged man in good health. The DNA for the CDR3 is TGTGCCAGCAGGCATCCCAGCTCTGGAAACACCATATATTTT. Protein: CASRHPSSGNTIYF.